This T cell receptor (beta chain) is from a study of vaccination and CD4 T cells after COVID-19. For the study at large: From HCoV-229E, HCoV-OC43, HCoV-NL63 and SARS-CoV-2, overlapping spike peptides were used to stimulate the cells. As control conditions, cultures were given either a CEFX pool serving as positive control, an HIV-1 Nef pool, or no peptide at all. Study results and limitations: SARS-CoV-2-reactive clonotypes rose nonsignificantly, with the median going from roughly 21 to 40.

The CDR3 spans 15 residues. Germline loops: CDR1 DFQATT, CDR2 SNEGSKA (reference sequence). V was clipped by 6 bases and J by 2 bases, with 18 bases between them. The sample's treatment: approximately 9-day PBMC culture with coronavirus spike peptide pools or control peptides (ViraFEST assay). The Oncomine TCR Beta short-read assay was what sequenced the DNA obtained from cultured CD4+ T cells. Genomic DNA from cultured CD4+ T cells was extracted. TCRdb independently ran MiXCR on the PCR reads; one entry per CDR3 protein. The sample has about 17,000 distinct CDR3 sequences; about 46% are singletons. With respect to this clonotype: Antigen: not known.

The receptor was derived from a human donor who had recovered from COVID-19. This chain links TRBV20-1 with TRBJ2-3, with a tentative D call TRBD1 (5 bases). The source material was CD4+ T cells from blood, cultured in vitro, sampled after SARS-CoV-2 vaccination. CDR3 DNA sequence: TGCAGTGCCCTGACAGACAAGGAGCCCACAGATACGCAGTATTTT. Translated: CSALTDKEPTDTQYF.